The present TCR beta chain was sequenced within a study of blood T cell repertoires in COVID-19. Study context: From the United States, Italy and Spain came samples of acute and convalescent COVID-19.

Repertoires were generated with immunoSEQ multiplex PCR, while TCRdb's copy carries only in-frame clones and drops some. This sample has fewer than 300,000 clones; around 82% occur once, and the top ten carry 3.1%. This clone appeared once. The CDR3 consists of 14 residues. Deletions cut 5 bases from V and 0 bases from J, with 10 bases between. Per the germline V gene, CDR1 is LNHDA and CDR2 is SQIVND (reference sequence). Sequenced: peripheral blood. The clonotype was recovered from a woman younger than 35 with acute or convalescent COVID-19. The chain has TRBV19 and TRBJ1-1; no clear D. CDR3 sequence (DNA): TGTGCCAGTAGTGTACAGCAAGTGAACACTGAAGCTTTCTTT. Encoded protein: CASSVQQVNTEAFF.